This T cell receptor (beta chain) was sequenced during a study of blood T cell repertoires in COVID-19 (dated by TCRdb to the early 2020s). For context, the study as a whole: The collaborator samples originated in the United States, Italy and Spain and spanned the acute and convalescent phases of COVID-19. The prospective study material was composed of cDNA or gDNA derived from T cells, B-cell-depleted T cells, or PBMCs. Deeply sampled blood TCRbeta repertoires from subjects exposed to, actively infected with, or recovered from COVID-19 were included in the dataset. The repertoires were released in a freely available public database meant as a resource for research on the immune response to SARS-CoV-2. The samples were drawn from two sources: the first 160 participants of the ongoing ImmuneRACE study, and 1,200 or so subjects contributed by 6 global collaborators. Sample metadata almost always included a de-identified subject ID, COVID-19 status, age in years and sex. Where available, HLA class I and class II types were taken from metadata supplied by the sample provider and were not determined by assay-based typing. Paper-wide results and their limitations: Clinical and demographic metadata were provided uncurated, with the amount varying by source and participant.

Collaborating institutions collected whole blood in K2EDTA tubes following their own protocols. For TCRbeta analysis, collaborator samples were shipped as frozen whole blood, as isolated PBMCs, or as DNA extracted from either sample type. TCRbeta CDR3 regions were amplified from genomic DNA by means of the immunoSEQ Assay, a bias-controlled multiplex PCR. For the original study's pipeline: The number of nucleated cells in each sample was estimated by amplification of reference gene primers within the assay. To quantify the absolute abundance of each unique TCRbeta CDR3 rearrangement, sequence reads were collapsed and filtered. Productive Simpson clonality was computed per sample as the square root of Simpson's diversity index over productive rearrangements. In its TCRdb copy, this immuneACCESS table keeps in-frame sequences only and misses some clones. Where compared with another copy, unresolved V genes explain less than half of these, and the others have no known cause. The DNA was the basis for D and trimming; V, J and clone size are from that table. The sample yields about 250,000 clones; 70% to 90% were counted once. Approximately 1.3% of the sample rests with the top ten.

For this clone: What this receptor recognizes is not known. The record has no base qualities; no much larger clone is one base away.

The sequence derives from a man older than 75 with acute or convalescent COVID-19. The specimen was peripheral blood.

The DNA sequence reads TGTGCCAGCACCCCCGGGGACAGTGCACATGGCTACACCTTC. It translates to CASTPGDSAHGYTF. The V and J segments used are TRBV28 and TRBJ1-2, and 7 junction bases match TRBD1. The germline V gene yields MDHEN for CDR1 and SYDVKM for CDR2. Germline trimming amounts to 7 bases on V and 6 bases on J, with 11 as the count of junction bases outside the gene matches. The CDR3, cysteine through phenylalanine, is 14 amino acids long. CDR3 DNA only is kept here, 42 bases in frame from base 1.